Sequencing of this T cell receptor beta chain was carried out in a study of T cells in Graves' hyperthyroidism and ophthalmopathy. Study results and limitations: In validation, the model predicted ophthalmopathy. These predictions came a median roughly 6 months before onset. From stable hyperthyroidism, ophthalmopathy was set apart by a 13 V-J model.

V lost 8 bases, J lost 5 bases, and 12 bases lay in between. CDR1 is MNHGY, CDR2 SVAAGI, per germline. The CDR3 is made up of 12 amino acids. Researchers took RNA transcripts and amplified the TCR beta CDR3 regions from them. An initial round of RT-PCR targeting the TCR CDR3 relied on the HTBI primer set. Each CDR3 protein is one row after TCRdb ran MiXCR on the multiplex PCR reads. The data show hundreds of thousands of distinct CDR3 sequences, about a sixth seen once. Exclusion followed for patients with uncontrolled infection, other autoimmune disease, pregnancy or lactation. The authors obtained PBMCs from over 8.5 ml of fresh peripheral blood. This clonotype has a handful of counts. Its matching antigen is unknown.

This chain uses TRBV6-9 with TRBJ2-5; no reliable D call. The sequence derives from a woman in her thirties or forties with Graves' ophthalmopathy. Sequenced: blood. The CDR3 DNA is TGTGCCAGCCGTTTCCCCCACGAGACCCAGTACTTC. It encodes CASRFPHETQYF.